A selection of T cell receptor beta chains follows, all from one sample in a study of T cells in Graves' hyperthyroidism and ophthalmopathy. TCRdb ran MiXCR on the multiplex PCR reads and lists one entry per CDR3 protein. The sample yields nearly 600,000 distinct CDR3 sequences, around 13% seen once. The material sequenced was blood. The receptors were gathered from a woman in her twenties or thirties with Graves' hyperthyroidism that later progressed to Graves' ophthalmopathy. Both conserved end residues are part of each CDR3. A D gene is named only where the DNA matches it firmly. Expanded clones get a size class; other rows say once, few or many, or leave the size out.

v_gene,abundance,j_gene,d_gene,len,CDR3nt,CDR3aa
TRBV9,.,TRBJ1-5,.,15,TGTGCCAGCAGCGTAGAAGGGAGCTCCAATCAGCCCCAGCATTTT,CASSVEGSSNQPQHF
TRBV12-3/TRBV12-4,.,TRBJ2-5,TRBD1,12,TGTGCCAGCAGCGAACCCGGGACAGGAGGGCACTTC,CASSEPGTGGHF
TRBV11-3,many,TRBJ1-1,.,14,TGTGCCAGCAGCTCGGCAGGGTTTGGCACTGAAGCTTTCTTT,CASSSAGFGTEAFF
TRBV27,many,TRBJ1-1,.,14,TGTGCCAGCAGTTCCCGGACGGTGAACACTGAAGCTTTCTTT,CASSSRTVNTEAFF
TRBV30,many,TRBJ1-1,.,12,TGTGCCTGGAGCGTCGGACATGGAGAAGCTTTCTTT,CAWSVGHGEAFF
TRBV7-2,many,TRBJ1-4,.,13,TGTGCCAGCAGCTTAGGAGCCGTTGAAAAACTGTTTTTT,CASSLGAVEKLFF
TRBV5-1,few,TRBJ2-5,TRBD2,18,TGCGCCAGCAGCTTGGCCCCATTAGCGGGAGGGACTGAAGAGACCCAGTACTTC,CASSLAPLAGGTEETQYF
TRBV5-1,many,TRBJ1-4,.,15,TGCGCCAGCAGCTTGGCCCCCGCAACTAATGAAAAACTGTTTTTT,CASSLAPATNEKLFF
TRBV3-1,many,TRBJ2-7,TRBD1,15,TGTGCCAGCAGCCTTCCGGGACAGGGGGTCCACGAGCAGTACTTC,CASSLPGQGVHEQYF
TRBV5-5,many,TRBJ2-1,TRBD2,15,TGTGCCAGCACCATAATTAGCGGGAGAACCAATGAGCAGTTCTTC,CASTIISGRTNEQFF